This TCR beta chain appears in the sequencing data of a study of T cell changes during pregnancy in multiple sclerosis. Germline values: CDR1 SGHNT, CDR2 YENEEA. The CDR3 is 13 amino acids. V trimming: 5 bases; J trimming: 6 bases; junction bases outside the gene matches: 7. The data were produced by immunoSEQ multiplex PCR, yet TCRdb's version contains in-frame clones alone and is incomplete. The table includes some 20,000 clones, roughly nine tenths detected once. This material consisted of CD8+ T cells from peripheral blood mononuclear cells, taken in the third trimester of pregnancy. The chain links TRBV11-3 to TRBJ2-7, with 7 bases lining up with TRBD1. This TCR was sampled from a female donor in good health, enrolled as a control in a pregnancy study. The CDR3 is CASSAGTAFEQYF. DNA of the CDR3: TGTGCCAGCAGCGCCGGGACAGCCTTCGAGCAGTACTTC.